A selection of T cell receptor beta chains follows, all from one sample in a study of CD8 T cells in acute hepatitis C reinfection. TCRdb's copy holds only in-frame clones and misses some; the assay was immunoSEQ multiplex PCR. Here the sample spans over 30,000 clones, roughly 85% being singletons. Sequencing input: naive CD8+ T cells from PBMCs. These receptors were obtained from a woman aged 18-30 years who spontaneously cleared hepatitis C infection. The CDR3 runs from the conserved cysteine through the conserved F or W. A D gene is named only where the DNA matches it firmly. For some rows the clone size is stated as once, few or many, or as a class when expanded; others skip it.

>NA|TRBV27|TRBJ2-1|TRBD2
TGTGCCAGCAGTTTAGGGGTATGGGGAGGGAGGCCCTACAATGAGCAGTTCTTC
CASSLGVWGGRPYNEQFF
>NA|TRBV18|TRBJ2-5|TRBD1
TGTGCCAGCTCACCGCTTGACAGGGAAGAGACCCAGTACTTC
CASSPLDREETQYF
>NA|TRBV13|TRBJ1-1|TRBD1
TGTGCCAGCAGCCCCGGGACAGCAGAAGCTTTCTTT
CASSPGTAEAFF
>NA|TRBV7-9|TRBJ2-1|TRBD1
TGTGCCAGCAGCTCTCCCGGGACAGGGGAGAATTACAATGAGCAGTTCTTC
CASSSPGTGENYNEQFF
>NA|TRBV10-2|TRBJ2-7|TRBD2
TGCGCCAGCCGCCCGGCTAGCGGGAGTAACGAGCAGTACTTC
CASRPASGSNEQYF
>NA|TRBV15|TRBJ2-1|TRBD1
TGTGCCACCAGCACCTCGGGACAGTACAATGAGCAGTTCTTC
CATSTSGQYNEQFF
>NA|TRBV14|TRBJ2-7|NA
TGTGCCAGCAGCCCCCGAGAGGACGAGCAGTACTTC
CASSPREDEQYF
>NA|TRBV7-2|TRBJ1-6|TRBD1
TGTGCCAGCAGCTTGAACCCCGGTGGGACAGGGAGGACACCCCTCCACTTT
CASSLNPGGTGRTPLHF
>NA|TRBV19|TRBJ2-2|TRBD2
TGTGCCAGTAGTGGCGGACTAGCTACCGGGGAGCTGTTTTTT
CASSGGLATGELFF
>NA|TRBV16|TRBJ2-7|TRBD2
TGTGCCAGCAGCCAACAGCGCGCGGGAGGGCCTTCACGTCACGAGCAGTACTTC
CASSQQRAGGPSRHEQYF
>NA|TRBV27|TRBJ2-1|NA
TGTGCCAGCAGTTTATCGAGGGCTATCATCAATGAGCAGTTCTTC
CASSLSRAIINEQFF
>NA|TRBV9|TRBJ2-2|NA
TGTGCCAGCAGCGTATATGGCCGCGCGAACACCGGGGAGCTGTTTTTT
CASSVYGRANTGELFF
>once|TRBV9|TRBJ2-7|NA
TGTGCCAGCAGCGCGACAGGAAACTCCTACGAGCAGTACTTC
CASSATGNSYEQYF
>NA|TRBV9|TRBJ2-7|NA
TGTGCCAGCAGCGTAGGGGACGGGACTTCCTACGAGCAGTACTTC
CASSVGDGTSYEQYF
>NA|TRBV7-6|TRBJ2-1|NA
TGTGCCAGCAGCGCCCCGATAGGGGAGAAGAAATCCGGTGAGCAGTTCTTC
CASSAPIGEKKSGEQFF
>NA|TRBV4-1|TRBJ1-3|NA
TGCGCCAGCAGCCAAGATCACCACTCTGGAAACACCATATATTTT
CASSQDHHSGNTIYF
>NA|TRBV5-6|TRBJ2-7|NA
TGTGCCAGCAGCTTAACGGTGGGGGCCATCATATCCTACGAGCAGTACTTC
CASSLTVGAIISYEQYF
>NA|TRBV5-1|TRBJ1-5|NA
TGCGCCAGCAGCTTGGTAGGGGGTAGCAATCAGCCCCAGCATTTT
CASSLVGGSNQPQHF
>NA|TRBV5-6|TRBJ2-5|TRBD2
TGTGCCAGCAGCCTTCCCGACCAGCGGGAGGGCGAGACCCAGTACTTC
CASSLPDQREGETQYF
>NA|TRBV27|TRBJ2-1|TRBD2
TGTGCCAGCAGTTTCTTAGCGGGAGGGCCGGTGGATGAGCAGTTCTTC
CASSFLAGGPVDEQFF
>few|TRBV27|TRBJ1-2|NA
TGTGCCAGCAGCCCCGCCGGGACATTATATGGCTACACCTTC
CASSPAGTLYGYTF
>NA|TRBV9|TRBJ2-1|NA
TGTGCCAGCAGCGGGTATAGGGGGAATATCGATGAGCAGTTCTTC
CASSGYRGNIDEQFF
>once|TRBV4-1|TRBJ1-3|NA
TGCGCCAGCAGCCAACAGGGTTCTGCTGGAAACACCATATATTTT
CASSQQGSAGNTIYF
>NA|TRBV15|TRBJ1-5|NA
TGTGCCACCACCCTGAGAATTTTGGGAAATCAGCCCCAGCATTTT
CATTLRILGNQPQHF
>NA|TRBV5-1|TRBJ1-1|TRBD1
TGCGCCAGCAGCTGGTCCGGGACAGGCCTTTTGAACACTGAAGCTTTCTTT
CASSWSGTGLLNTEAFF
>NA|TRBV30|TRBJ1-4|TRBD1
TGTGCCTGGAGTGCAACAGGGGGCGCGAACGAAAAACTGTTTTTT
CAWSATGGANEKLFF
>NA|TRBV19|TRBJ1-4|NA
TGTGCCAGTAGTCTCAGCGTAAAACTGTTTTTT
CASSLSVKLFF
>NA|TRBV19|TRBJ1-2|NA
TGTGCCAGTAGTACCCTCAATACGGACAATTCCTATGGCTACACCTTC
CASSTLNTDNSYGYTF
>NA|TRBV30|TRBJ2-7|NA
TGTGCCTGGAGTTATGGCCACGAGCAGTACTTC
CAWSYGHEQYF
>NA|TRBV4-1|TRBJ2-7|TRBD2
TGCGCCAGCAGCCAGAAAAGCGGGGGAAATACCTACGAGCAGTACTTC
CASSQKSGGNTYEQYF
>NA|TRBV27|TRBJ1-5|NA
TGTGCCAGCAGACATTGGCGCGATAATCAGCCCCAGCATTTT
CASRHWRDNQPQHF
>few|TRBV2|TRBJ2-7|NA
TGTGCCATCCACCGCTGGCGGGATGCCTACGAGCAGTACTTC
CAIHRWRDAYEQYF
>NA|TRBV27|TRBJ2-7|NA
TGTGCCAGCAGTCCGACTTTTGAGGGCACCTCCTACGAGCAGTACTTC
CASSPTFEGTSYEQYF
>NA|TRBV5-1|TRBJ2-7|TRBD1
TGCGCCAGCAGCTTGAACAGGGGGCTAGATGAGCAGTACTTC
CASSLNRGLDEQYF
>NA|TRBV5-1|TRBJ1-1|NA
TGCGCCAGCAGCTTCAGGACAGCGAACACTGAAGCTTTCTTT
CASSFRTANTEAFF
>NA|TRBV6-6|TRBJ2-7|TRBD1
TGTGCCAGCAGTTACTTCTCACGGACAGGGGACTACGAGCAGTACTTC
CASSYFSRTGDYEQYF
>NA|TRBV5-1|TRBJ1-1|TRBD1
TGCGCCAGCAGCTTGGATGGTACAGGGGCCGGCGCTGAAGCTTTCTTT
CASSLDGTGAGAEAFF
>NA|TRBV6-1|TRBJ1-2|NA
TGTGCCAGCAGTTGGGCGAGAGGCTACACCTTC
CASSWARGYTF
>NA|TRBV2|TRBJ2-1|TRBD2
TGTGCCAGCAGCGATAGCGGGAGGGCCATAGGGGGCTCCTACAATGAGCAGTTCTTC
CASSDSGRAIGGSYNEQFF
>NA|TRBV4-1|TRBJ2-7|NA
TGCGCCAGCAGGGGTCCCTACGAGCAGTACTTC
CASRGPYEQYF
>NA|TRBV6-1|TRBJ1-1|NA
TGTGCCATTGATCGGGTGGATGAAGCTTTCTTT
CAIDRVDEAFF
>NA|TRBV5-4|TRBJ2-3|TRBD2
TGTGCCAGCAGCTCAGCGGGAGGGATGCCAGATACGCAGTATTTT
CASSSAGGMPDTQYF
>NA|TRBV7-6|TRBJ2-7|NA
TGTGCCAGCAGCTTAGGGTCAGGGATTACCTACGAGCAGTACTTC
CASSLGSGITYEQYF
>NA|TRBV19|TRBJ1-3|NA
TGTGCCAGCGCGCAGGGGTTCGGCTCTGGAAACACCATATATTTT
CASAQGFGSGNTIYF
>NA|TRBV11-2|TRBJ1-1|NA
TGTGCCAGCAGCTTAGGAGGGGGGGTAGCTTTCTTT
CASSLGGGVAFF
>NA|TRBV7-6|TRBJ2-3|TRBD2
TGTGCCAGCAGCTTTAGCGGCGGGGGAGTATTAGATACGCAGTATTTT
CASSFSGGGVLDTQYF
>NA|TRBV5-1|TRBJ2-3|NA
TGCGCCAGCAGCTTGGCGGTGTTTACCAGATTAAGCACAGATACGCAGTATTTT
CASSLAVFTRLSTDTQYF
>NA|TRBV27|TRBJ2-1|TRBD2
TGTGCCAGCAGTTTAACAGCGGGAGGCTCCTACAATGAGCAGTTCTTC
CASSLTAGGSYNEQFF
>NA|TRBV27|TRBJ2-2|NA
TGTGCCAGCAGTTTGGGGACCGGGGAGCTGTTTTTT
CASSLGTGELFF
>NA|TRBV6-4|TRBJ2-7|NA
TGTGCCAGCAGGGACGATACCTACGAGCAGTACTTC
CASRDDTYEQYF
>NA|TRBV27|TRBJ2-3|NA
TGTGCCAGCTCTGGGACTTTCGATCTGACAGATACGCAGTATTTT
CASSGTFDLTDTQYF
>NA|TRBV29-1|TRBJ2-3|NA
TGCAGCGCTTACCCCCAACGGGACCGTACAGATACGCAGTATTTT
CSAYPQRDRTDTQYF
>few|TRBV11-3|TRBJ2-7|TRBD1
TGTGCCAGCAGCTCCCGGGACAGCTCCTACGAGCAGTACTTC
CASSSRDSSYEQYF
>NA|TRBV9|TRBJ2-1|NA
TGTGCCAGCAGCCCCGGCTGGGCGGGCGGCTACAATGAGCAGTTCTTC
CASSPGWAGGYNEQFF
>NA|TRBV11-2|TRBJ1-2|TRBD1
TGTGCCAGCAGCTTCCCCATCACCGGGACAGAAAACTATGGCTACACCTTC
CASSFPITGTENYGYTF
>NA|TRBV7-8|TRBJ2-3|NA
TGTGCCAGCAGCCCCATCGCGGGCACAGATACGCAGTATTTT
CASSPIAGTDTQYF
>NA|TRBV5-1|TRBJ2-1|TRBD2
TGCGCCAGCAGCTTATCCCCTAGCGGGAGTCATAATGAGCAGTTCTTC
CASSLSPSGSHNEQFF
>NA|TRBV7-9|TRBJ2-7|TRBD2
TGTGCCAGCAGCTCCCAAGGCGGGGGACCTAACTACGAGCAGTACTTC
CASSSQGGGPNYEQYF
>NA|TRBV7-9|TRBJ1-1|NA
TGTGCCAGCAGCTCCCCCGGGACGCTGAACACTGAAGCTTTCTTT
CASSSPGTLNTEAFF